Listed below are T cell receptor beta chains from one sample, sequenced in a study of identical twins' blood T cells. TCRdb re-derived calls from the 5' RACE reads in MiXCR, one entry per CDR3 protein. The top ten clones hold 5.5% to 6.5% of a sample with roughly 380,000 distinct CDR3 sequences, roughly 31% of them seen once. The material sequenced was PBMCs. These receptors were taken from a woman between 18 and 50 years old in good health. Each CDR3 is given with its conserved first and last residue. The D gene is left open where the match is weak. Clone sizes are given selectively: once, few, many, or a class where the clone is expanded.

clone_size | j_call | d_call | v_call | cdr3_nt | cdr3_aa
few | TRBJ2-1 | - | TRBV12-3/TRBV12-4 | TGTGCCAGCAGTACCATACAGGAGCAGTTCTTC | CASSTIQEQFF
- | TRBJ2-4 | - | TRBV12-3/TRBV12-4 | TGTGCCAGCAGTTCCCGGACCCTAGCCAAAAACATTCAGTACTTC | CASSSRTLAKNIQYF
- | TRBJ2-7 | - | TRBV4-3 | TGCGCCAGCAGCCAAGACTATGACAGTATCTACGGGCAGTACTTC | CASSQDYDSIYGQYF
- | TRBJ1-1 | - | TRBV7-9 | TGTGCCAGCAGCCCCCCCAGGCTGAACACTGAAGCTTTCTTT | CASSPPRLNTEAFF
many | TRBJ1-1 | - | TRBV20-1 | TGCAGTGCTCCTCCCGGAGAAACGGAAGCTTTCTTT | CSAPPGETEAFF
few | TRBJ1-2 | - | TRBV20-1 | TGCAGTGCCAGGACAGCAACCCCCTATGGCTACACCTTC | CSARTATPYGYTF
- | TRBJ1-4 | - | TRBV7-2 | TGTGCCAGCAGCTTCCCTTTTGATAATGAAAAACTGTTTTTT | CASSFPFDNEKLFF
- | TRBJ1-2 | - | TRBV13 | TGTGCCAGCAGCTTAGTGGGTCAGATGAGCCATGGCTACACCTTC | CASSLVGQMSHGYTF
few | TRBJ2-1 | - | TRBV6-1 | TGTGCCATCAAACCCCTAGACCGTGGGCGGTCCTACAATGAGCAGTTCTTC | CAIKPLDRGRSYNEQFF
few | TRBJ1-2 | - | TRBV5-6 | TGTGCCAGCAGCTTTTTCGACGGCTACACCTTC | CASSFFDGYTF
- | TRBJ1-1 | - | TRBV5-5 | TGTGCCAGCAGCTTGAAGGTCGCCAATCCGGAGACTGAAGCTTTCTTT | CASSLKVANPETEAFF
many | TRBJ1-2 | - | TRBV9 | TGTGCCAGCAGCGATGGGACCGGGATTAACTATGGCTACACCTTC | CASSDGTGINYGYTF
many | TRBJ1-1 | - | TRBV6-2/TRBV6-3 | TGTGCCAGCAGTTTCGGATCGCCTAACACTGAAGCTTTCTTT | CASSFGSPNTEAFF
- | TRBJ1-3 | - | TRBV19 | TGTGCCAGTGGGGTCCTAGGAAACACCATATATTTT | CASGVLGNTIYF
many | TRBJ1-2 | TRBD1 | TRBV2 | TGTGCCAGTCAGGGGACAGGGGACTATGGCTACACCTTC | CASQGTGDYGYTF
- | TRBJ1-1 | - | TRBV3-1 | TGTGCCAGCAGCCAAGCAGGGGCTGAAGCTTTCTTT | CASSQAGAEAFF
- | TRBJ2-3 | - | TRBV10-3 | TGTGCCAGCCAGGGTACCCCGGACTCCACAGATACGCGGTATTTT | CASQGTPDSTDTRYF
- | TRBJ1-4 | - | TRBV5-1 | TGCGCCAGCAGCTTGGGGGACATTGAAAAACTGTTTTTT | CASSLGDIEKLFF
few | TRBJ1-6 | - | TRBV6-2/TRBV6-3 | TGTGCCAGCAGTCGGCGATTCGAGGCCTGGACAGTAGACTCCTATAATTCACCCCTCCACTTT | CASSRRFEAWTVDSYNSPLHF
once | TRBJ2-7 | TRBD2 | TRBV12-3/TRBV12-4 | TGTGCCAGCAGTTTACGGGCGGGGGTGACCTACGAGCAGTACTTC | CASSLRAGVTYEQYF
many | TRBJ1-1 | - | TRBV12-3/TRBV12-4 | TGTGCCAGCAGTGGAGTGGGGAGGGAAGCTTTCTTT | CASSGVGREAFF
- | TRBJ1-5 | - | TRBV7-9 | TGTGCCAGCAGCTCCTTGGGCCAGCCCCAGCATTTT | CASSSLGQPQHF
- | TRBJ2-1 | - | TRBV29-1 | TGCAGCGTTGAAGATTGGAGCAATGAGCAGTTCTTC | CSVEDWSNEQFF
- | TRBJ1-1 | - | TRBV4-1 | TGCGCCAGCAGCCAAGAGGCAGCAAAAGCTTTCTTT | CASSQEAAKAFF
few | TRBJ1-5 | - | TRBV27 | TGTGCCAGCAGTTTGCAGGTTAATCAGCCCCAGCATTTT | CASSLQVNQPQHF
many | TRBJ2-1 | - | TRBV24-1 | TGTGCCACCAGTGGAGTTCACAATGAGCAGTTCTTC | CATSGVHNEQFF
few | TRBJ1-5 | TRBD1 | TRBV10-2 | TGCGCCAGCAGTGGGGACAGCTTAAATCAGCCCCGGCATTTT | CASSGDSLNQPRHF
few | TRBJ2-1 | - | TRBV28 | TGTGCCAGCAGTGGCAGGTACAATGAGCAGTTCTTC | CASSGRYNEQFF
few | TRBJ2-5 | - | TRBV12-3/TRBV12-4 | TGTGCCAGCAGTTTCGGACTTAAAGAGACCCAGTACTTC | CASSFGLKETQYF
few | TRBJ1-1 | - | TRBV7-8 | TGTGCCAGCAGCCCCAGGGACGGGGTCACTGAAGCTTTCTTT | CASSPRDGVTEAFF
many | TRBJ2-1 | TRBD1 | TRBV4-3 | TGCGCCAGCAGCCTGGACAGGTGGGCTTACAATGAGCAGTTCTTC | CASSLDRWAYNEQFF
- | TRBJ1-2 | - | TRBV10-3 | TGTGCCATCAGTGACGATTATGGCTACACCTTC | CAISDDYGYTF
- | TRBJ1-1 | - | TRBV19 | TGTGCCAGTAGTATAAGCGTCGTGGCAGATGAAGCTTTCTTT | CASSISVVADEAFF
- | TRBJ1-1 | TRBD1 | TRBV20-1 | TGCAGTGCTAAGAGGGGGCTTTTAGCTTTCTTT | CSAKRGLLAFF
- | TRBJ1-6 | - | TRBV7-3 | TGTGCCAGCAGTCTTATGTATAATTCACCCCTCCACTTT | CASSLMYNSPLHF
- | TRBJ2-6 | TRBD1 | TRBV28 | TGTGCCAGCAGACTTCAGGGGGCTGGGGCCAACGTCCTGACTTTC | CASRLQGAGANVLTF
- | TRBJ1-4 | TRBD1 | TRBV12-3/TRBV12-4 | TGTGCCAGCAGTTCGCGGACAGGAGCGGCTAATGAAAAACTGTTTTTT | CASSSRTGAANEKLFF
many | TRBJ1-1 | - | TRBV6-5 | TGTGCCAGCAGGAACCTCGACAGGTCTGAAGCTTTCTTT | CASRNLDRSEAFF
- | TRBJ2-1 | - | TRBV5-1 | TGCGCCAGCAGCTTGCTGGATGAGCAGTTCTTC | CASSLLDEQFF
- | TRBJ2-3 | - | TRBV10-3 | TGTGCCATCAGTGGAATTCCAGATACGCAGTATTTT | CAISGIPDTQYF
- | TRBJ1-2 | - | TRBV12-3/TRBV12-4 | TGTGCCAGCAGTTTAAGGGAAAATCGGGCCTATGGCTACACCTTC | CASSLRENRAYGYTF
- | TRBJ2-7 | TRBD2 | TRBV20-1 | TGCAGTGCTAGAGGGATTGCACTAGCGGGTGCTTCCTACGAGCAGTACTTC | CSARGIALAGASYEQYF
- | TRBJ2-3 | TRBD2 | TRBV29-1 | TGCAGCGTTAGTCCGGGACTAGTCACAGATACGCAGTATTTT | CSVSPGLVTDTQYF
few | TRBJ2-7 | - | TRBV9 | TGTGCCAGCAGCGTAGATTCTCAGAACTACGAGCAGTACTTC | CASSVDSQNYEQYF
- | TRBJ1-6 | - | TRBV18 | TGTGCCAGCTCACCACGACCGGAACAGAGAAATTCACCCCTCCACTTT | CASSPRPEQRNSPLHF
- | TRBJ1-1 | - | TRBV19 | TGTGCCAGTAGTATAGTAGGGGACACCAAGCCTGAAGCTTTCTTT | CASSIVGDTKPEAFF
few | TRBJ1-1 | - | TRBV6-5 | TGTGCCAGCAGTTCCGACGGAGGAGACAGAAACACTGAAGCTTTCTTT | CASSSDGGDRNTEAFF
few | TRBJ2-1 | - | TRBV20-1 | TGCAGTGCTAGAGTTCACACCAAATACAATGAGCAGTTCTTC | CSARVHTKYNEQFF
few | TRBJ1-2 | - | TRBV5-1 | TGCGCCAGCAGCTTGGACGGAATCAACACCTTC | CASSLDGINTF
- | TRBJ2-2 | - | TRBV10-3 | TGTGCCATCATTGGTCGAGACACGAACACCGGGGAGCTGTTTTTT | CAIIGRDTNTGELFF